This T cell receptor beta chain was identified during a study of shared clonotypes between healthy human individuals. Study results and limitations: Clonotypes that were shared across several donors made up around 5% of naive CD4 clonotypes. Generation probability values for non-shared clonotypes were lower than those for clonotypes shared by all four donors.

Germline V gene data show CDR1 as MNHEY and CDR2 as SMNVEV (reference sequence). The CDR3 runs to 14 residues. With 0 bases removed from V and 5 bases from J, the gap between germline ends came to 10 bases. This clone appeared once. The antigen is undetermined. Deep was the level at which the assay was run. Sorted-subset replicate PCRs used around 0.2 ug DNA, 25,000 to 30,000 T cell genomes. Method: immunoSEQ multiplex PCR; TCRdb's copy keeps in-frame clones and lacks some. The table includes 2 million to 3 million clones, around nine tenths detected once. The sequenced sample was naive CD4+ T cells sorted from blood. Subset here: CD45RA+ positively selected. The sequence was obtained from a man younger than 30 in good health. The chain couples TRBV27 to TRBJ2-5, with a possible D match to TRBD1 (7 bases). The CDR3 sequence: CASSLSPGGETQYF. As DNA, the CDR3 is TGTGCCAGCAGTTTATCACCAGGGGGGGAGACCCAGTACTTC.